Listed below are T cell receptor beta chains from one sample, sequenced in a study of CD8 T cells in Susac syndrome. Each CDR3 protein gets one entry after TCRdb re-called the immunoSEQ multiplex PCR reads with MiXCR. The repertoire holds around 230,000 distinct CDR3 sequences, with about 95% as singletons. The sequenced sample was CD4+ T cells from PBMCs. The receptors were gathered from a human donor with multiple sclerosis. The CDR3 runs from the conserved cysteine through the conserved F or W. The order of the fields is J gene, D gene, clone size, V gene, CDR3 protein, CDR3 DNA. A D gene is named only where the DNA matches it firmly. Clone size is shown for a subset of rows, as once, few, many or a class of expanded clone.

TRBJ1-2 . . TRBV14 CASSQDYPGAGGYTF TGTGCCAGCAGCCAAGATTACCCAGGGGCAGGTGGCTACACCTTC
TRBJ1-1 TRBD1 . TRBV20-1 CSATDRGTEAFF TGCAGTGCTACCGACAGGGGGACTGAAGCTTTCTTT
TRBJ2-7 TRBD1 . TRBV20-1 CSARDGQGTYEQYF TGCAGTGCTAGAGATGGACAGGGAACCTACGAGCAGTACTTC
TRBJ2-1 . . TRBV5-4 CASSLSASYNEQFF TGTGCCAGCAGCCTGAGCGCCTCCTACAATGAGCAGTTCTTC
TRBJ1-5 . . TRBV11-2 CASSLVGNQPQHF TGTGCCAGCAGCTTGGTTGGCAATCAGCCCCAGCATTTT
TRBJ2-3 . . TRBV14 CASSQENTDTQYF TGTGCCAGCAGCCAGGAAAACACAGATACGCAGTATTTT
TRBJ2-7 TRBD2 . TRBV6-6 CASSTGRAYEQYF TGTGCCAGCAGTACCGGGAGGGCCTACGAGCAGTACTTC
TRBJ1-5 TRBD1 . TRBV3-1 CASSQVTGGQPQHF TGTGCCAGCAGCCAAGTGACAGGGGGTCAGCCCCAGCATTTT
TRBJ1-1 . . TRBV9 CASSAAQNTEAFF TGTGCCAGCAGCGCCGCACAGAACACTGAAGCTTTCTTT
TRBJ1-1 . . TRBV30 CASRRFRATEAFF TGTGCCTCGAGGCGGTTTAGGGCCACTGAAGCTTTCTTT
TRBJ2-1 TRBD1 . TRBV5-4 CASSLGQGTGNEQFF TGTGCCAGCAGCTTGGGACAGGGAACTGGCAATGAGCAGTTCTTC
TRBJ1-2 TRBD1 . TRBV4-1 CASSQGLTGEGRYGYTF TGCGCCAGCAGCCAAGGATTAACAGGGGAAGGGCGCTATGGCTACACCTTC
TRBJ2-1 TRBD2 . TRBV28 CASNGVLAEVEQFF TGTGCCAGCAACGGGGTCCTAGCGGAAGTCGAGCAGTTCTTC
TRBJ2-5 TRBD2 once TRBV29-1 CSGRLAEETQYF TGCAGCGGGAGACTAGCGGAAGAGACCCAGTACTTC
TRBJ2-6 . . TRBV20-1 CSARGQSRVSGANVLTF TGCAGTGCTAGAGGACAGTCTAGGGTCTCTGGGGCCAACGTCCTGACTTTC
TRBJ2-1 . . TRBV3-1 CASSQAAANEQFF TGTGCCAGCAGCCAAGCAGCAGCCAATGAGCAGTTCTTC
TRBJ2-3 . . TRBV20-1 CSAREGLAGSTDTQYF TGCAGTGCTAGAGAGGGGTTGGCGGGGAGCACAGATACGCAGTATTTT
TRBJ2-7 . . TRBV13 CASSLDGRSYEQYF TGTGCCAGCAGCTTGGACGGCCGCTCCTACGAGCAGTACTTC
TRBJ2-5 . . TRBV6-1 CASSEGGRFGETQYF TGTGCCAGCAGTGAAGGAGGTCGGTTCGGAGAGACCCAGTACTTC
TRBJ1-2 . . TRBV30 CAWSGRFHGYTF TGTGCCTGGAGTGGAAGGTTCCATGGCTACACCTTC
TRBJ2-1 . . TRBV11-2 CASSLKYDEQFF TGTGCCAGCAGCTTAAAATATGATGAGCAGTTCTTC
TRBJ2-1 TRBD2 . TRBV20-1 CSANPGLAHNEQFF TGCAGTGCTAATCCGGGACTAGCGCACAATGAGCAGTTCTTC
TRBJ2-2 TRBD1 . TRBV3-1 CASSQVSGTDRFTGELFF TGTGCCAGCAGCCAAGTGTCCGGGACAGATCGTTTCACCGGGGAGCTGTTTTTT
TRBJ2-5 . . TRBV12-3/TRBV12-4 CASSQQGFGTQYF TGTGCCAGCAGCCAACAGGGTTTCGGGACCCAGTACTTC
TRBJ1-1 . . TRBV30 CAWSVQSEAFF TGTGCCTGGAGTGTACAGTCTGAAGCTTTCTTT
TRBJ1-4 . . TRBV30 CAWSGDGNEKLFF TGTGCCTGGAGTGGGGACGGGAATGAAAAACTGTTTTTT
TRBJ1-2 . once TRBV9 CASSVDPSYGYTF TGTGCCAGCAGCGTAGATCCTAGCTATGGCTACACCTTC
TRBJ2-1 TRBD2 once TRBV28 CASNRGSFGFF TGTGCCAGCAACCGCGGGAGCTTTGGGTTCTTC
TRBJ2-5 TRBD2 . TRBV20-1 CSARVPGGASETQYF TGCAGTGCTAGAGTACCCGGGGGGGCCTCAGAGACCCAGTACTTC
TRBJ1-1 TRBD1 . TRBV29-1 CSAAGGGAEAFF TGCAGCGCCGCGGGAGGGGGCGCTGAAGCTTTCTTT
TRBJ2-6 . once TRBV9 CASSKRVASSGANVLTF TGTGCCAGCAGCAAACGGGTCGCTTCTTCTGGGGCCAACGTCCTGACTTTC
TRBJ2-7 . once TRBV3-1 CASSLQDFYEQYF TGTGCCAGCAGCCTCCAGGACTTCTACGAGCAGTACTTC
TRBJ1-2 TRBD1 . TRBV29-1 CSVVQQGALGYGYTF TGCAGCGTTGTCCAACAGGGGGCATTAGGGTATGGCTACACCTTC
TRBJ1-1 TRBD1 . TRBV12-3/TRBV12-4 CASTGQGSTEAFF TGTGCCAGCACCGGACAGGGAAGCACTGAAGCTTTCTTT
TRBJ1-2 TRBD1 . TRBV4-2 CASSLSAGQGNYGYTF TGTGCCAGCAGCCTCTCGGCGGGACAGGGTAACTATGGCTACACCTTC
TRBJ2-7 TRBD1 . TRBV7-8 CASSLGQGMYEQYF TGTGCCAGCAGCCTTGGACAGGGGATGTACGAGCAGTACTTC
TRBJ1-5 . . TRBV5-6 CASSERRGDVPQHF TGTGCCAGCAGCGAGCGACGGGGGGATGTGCCCCAGCATTTT
TRBJ2-5 TRBD2 once TRBV3-1 CASSQIFRGLAGVETQYF TGTGCCAGCAGCCAAATTTTCCGGGGACTAGCGGGAGTAGAGACCCAGTACTTC
TRBJ2-7 TRBD1 . TRBV20-1 CSASPWDRGSYEQYF TGCAGTGCTAGCCCCTGGGACAGGGGATCCTACGAGCAGTACTTC
TRBJ1-5 . . TRBV27 CASSHQTGLNQPQHF TGTGCCAGCAGTCACCAGACAGGACTAAATCAGCCCCAGCATTTT
TRBJ1-5 TRBD1 . TRBV20-1 CSARAGQGAQPQHF TGCAGTGCTAGAGCGGGACAGGGGGCGCAGCCCCAGCATTTT
TRBJ2-1 TRBD2 . TRBV29-1 CSVNPSGLAGVYNEQFF TGCAGCGTCAACCCATCTGGACTAGCGGGAGTCTACAATGAGCAGTTCTTC
TRBJ1-2 . . TRBV6-5 CASSYGGRGYTF TGTGCCAGCAGTTACGGGGGTCGTGGCTACACCTTC
TRBJ1-2 . once TRBV29-1 CSADSVEGYGYTF TGCAGCGCGGATTCCGTCGAGGGCTATGGCTACACCTTC
TRBJ2-5 TRBD2 . TRBV11-2 CASSNSGNWPGAQYF TGTGCCAGCAGCAATAGCGGGAATTGGCCAGGGGCCCAGTACTTC
TRBJ1-5 . . TRBV7-2 CASSLVQGGQPQHF TGTGCCAGCAGCTTAGTACAGGGCGGTCAGCCCCAGCATTTT
TRBJ2-7 . . TRBV20-1 CSARDGRALSYEQYF TGCAGTGCTAGAGATGGAAGGGCCCTCTCCTACGAGCAGTACTTC
TRBJ2-3 TRBD2 once TRBV20-1 CSARRLAGGLSDTQYF TGCAGTGCTAGACGTCTAGCGGGAGGGTTATCAGATACGCAGTATTTT
TRBJ2-1 . . TRBV29-1 CSVEVGPRGRLGREQFF TGCAGCGTTGAAGTAGGTCCCCGGGGGCGCCTAGGTCGTGAGCAGTTCTTC
TRBJ2-1 TRBD2 . TRBV7-7 CASSTGGLAGVNEQFF TGTGCTAGCAGCACGGGTGGACTAGCGGGAGTGAATGAGCAGTTCTTC
TRBJ1-2 TRBD1 . TRBV29-1 CSAGQGENYGYTF TGCAGCGCGGGACAGGGGGAGAACTATGGCTACACCTTC
TRBJ2-3 TRBD2 . TRBV20-1 CSAHHKRENTDTQYF TGCAGTGCTCATCACAAGCGGGAGAACACAGATACGCAGTATTTT